This passage covers 29 T cell receptor beta chains from one sample sequenced in a study of blood T cell repertoires in COVID-19. Here immunoSEQ multiplex PCR was the method, and the copy in TCRdb shows in-frame clones only, minus some. The sample includes fewer than 100,000 clones, almost 85% of them seen just once. Material for sequencing was peripheral blood. Every receptor here comes from a man over 45 with COVID-19, enrolled during active disease.

This rearrangement joins TRBV28 to TRBJ2-3; 8 bases are a match to TRBD1. Germline trimming cut 3 bases from V and 5 bases from J; bases unmatched to any gene: 7. The CDR3 is made up of 15 amino acids. In germline, CDR1 is MDHEN, CDR2 SYDVKM. The DNA of the CDR3 is TGTGCCAGCAGTTTCTTCGCCAGGGGGCGAGATACGCAGTATTTT. Translating it yields CASSFFARGRDTQYF.

V is TRBV11-1 and J is TRBJ2-7; possibly TRBD2 for D (5 bases). CDR3 length: 15 residues. Trimming removed 5 bases at V and 5 bases at J, with 19 bases between. Germline loops: CDR1 SGHAT, CDR2 FQDESV (reference sequence). Here the CDR3 DNA reads TGTGCCAGCAGCGGATCTGGACTTCCCCAGGACGAGCAGTACTTC. This encodes CASSGSGLPQDEQYF.

The genes are TRBV6-5 and TRBJ2-7; 9 bases align to TRBD2. V was pared by 6 bases and J by 3 bases, with 3 bases of the junction left unmatched. This CDR3 comprises 13 residues. Germline V gene sequence: CDR1 MNHEY, CDR2 SVGAGI. CDR3 protein: CASRTSGYYEQYF. The CDR3 coding sequence is TGTGCCAGCAGGACTAGCGGTTACTACGAGCAGTACTTC.

The rearrangement uses TRBV4-1 and TRBJ2-7; the D is unclear. Trimming pared 2 bases from V and 0 bases from J, leaving 20 bases between. Germline assignment: CDR1 MGHRA and CDR2 YSYEKL. This CDR3 is 18 amino acids long. In DNA, the CDR3 is TGCGCCAGCAGCCAACCGACGAATCGTGCGGATAGCTCCTACGAGCAGTACTTC. It specifies CASSQPTNRADSSYEQYF.

The V and J genes are TRBV6-4 and TRBJ1-1; D is unclear. This CDR3 region has 13 residues. Trimming took 8 bases from V and 1 from J, leaving 11 bases between them. Germline CDR1 MRHNA, CDR2 SNTAGT. CDR3 nucleotides: TGTGCCAGCGTCTACCGGGGGAACACTGAAGCTTTCTTT. Translating it yields CASVYRGNTEAFF.

The CDR3 nucleotides read TGCAGTGCTAGTCCCACCCGGGACAGGGGTCACGAGCAGTACTTC. Its protein product is CSASPTRDRGHEQYF. The chain links TRBV20-1 to TRBJ2-7, with 10 nucleotides matching TRBD1. This CDR3 has 15 amino acids. With 3 bases clipped from V and 5 bases from J, the junction kept 10 bases outside the gene matches. Germline CDR1 and CDR2: DFQATT and SNEGSKA (reference sequence).

This sequence joins TRBV7-2 and TRBJ1-5, with no clear D. This CDR3 has 15 residues. Trimming stripped 3 bases from V and 3 bases from J, with 12 bases between. Germline values: CDR1 SGHTA, CDR2 FQGNSA. CDR3: CASSFRGLPNQPQHF. The CDR3 bases are TGTGCCAGCAGCTTTCGGGGTTTACCCAATCAGCCCCAGCATTTT.

V and J are TRBV3-1 (or the pseudogene TRBV3-2) and TRBJ1-6, with TRBD1 as a possible D gene (5 bases). V shed 3 bases and J shed 0 bases, with 12 bases lying between them. The CDR3 is 17 amino acids. Germline lookup yields CDR1 LGHDT and CDR2 YNNKEL (reference sequence). The CDR3 DNA reads TGTGCCAGCAGCCAGAGCGGGGGAGACTCCTATAATTCACCCCTCCACTTT. Protein sequence: CASSQSGGDSYNSPLHF.

The V and J genes are TRBV5-1 and TRBJ1-1, with a tentative D call TRBD1 (5 bases). The CDR3 consists of 18 residues. Trimming stripped 3 bases from V and 0 bases from J, with 21 bases between. Germline CDR1 and CDR2: SGHRS and YFSETQ. The CDR3: CASSSNWPATAMNTEAFF. CDR3 nucleotide sequence: TGCGCCAGCAGCTCAAATTGGCCGGCGACAGCTATGAACACTGAAGCTTTCTTT.

V and J are TRBV5-4 and TRBJ1-2; D might be TRBD1 (6 bases). Trimming left V 1 base short and J 14 bases short, with 24 bases between. Germline V gives CDR1 SGHNT, CDR2 YYREEE (reference sequence). The CDR3 length is 15 residues. The DNA for the CDR3 is TGTGCCAGCAGCTTGCTGGGGCGAGGGGGGGGCGGTACAACCTTC. Encoded protein: CASSLLGRGGGGTTF.

This clone was recorded only once. The V and J genes are TRBV5-5 and TRBJ2-5, with 7 bases matching TRBD1. Germline V gene data show CDR1 as SGHKS and CDR2 as YYEKEE (reference sequence). The CDR3 extends over 15 amino acids. V lost 0 bases and J lost 6; bases outside the gene matches: 8. CDR3 sequence: CASSLGLQGKQTQYF. CDR3 DNA sequence: TGTGCCAGCAGCTTGGGTCTACAGGGGAAGCAGACCCAGTACTTC.

The V gene is TRBV3-1 (or the pseudogene TRBV3-2), the J gene TRBJ2-1, with D perhaps TRBD2 (6 bases). Germline CDR1 and CDR2: LGHDT and YNNKEL (reference sequence). Trimming removed 2 bases from V and 7 bases from J, with 18 bases in between. The CDR3 is 16 residues long. As DNA, the CDR3 is TGTGCCAGCAGCCAAATTTGTGGGCGGGGCTTAAATGAGCAGTTCTTC. Protein sequence: CASSQICGRGLNEQFF.

The rearrangement links TRBV29-1 to TRBJ1-2, with D tentatively TRBD1 (6 bases). The CDR3 is 14 amino acids. The germline V and J ends were trimmed by 2 bases and 0 bases, with 10 bases remaining between them. Germline V gives CDR1 SQVTM, CDR2 ANQGSEA. CDR3 in amino acids: CSVERTDSNYGYTF. The CDR3 DNA is TGCAGCGTTGAAAGGACAGACTCTAACTATGGCTACACCTTC.

The V gene is TRBV6-5, the J gene TRBJ1-4; D may be TRBD1 (6 bases). The germline CDR1 and CDR2 sequences are MNHEY and SVGAGI. The CDR3 runs to 15 residues. The ends were cut back, 6 bases at V and 2 bases at J, with 13 bases in the middle. The CDR3 is CASSLGGATNEKLFF. The CDR3 coding sequence is TGTGCCAGCAGCCTAGGGGGGGCGACTAATGAAAAACTGTTTTTT.

CDR3 bases: TGTGCCAGCAGCCTAGGTGGCAATAGCGCTGAAGCTTTCTTT. As protein: CASSLGGNSAEAFF. The rearrangement uses TRBV7-3 and TRBJ1-1; D is uncertain. The CDR3 sequence is 14 residues long. Germline assignment: CDR1 SGHTA and CDR2 FQGTGA. V lost 5 bases, J lost 6 bases, and 16 bases lay in between.

V usage is TRBV10-3 and J usage is TRBJ1-1, with TRBD1 matching over 9 bases. The CDR3 consists of 17 residues. Germline-derived CDR1 and CDR2 are ENHRY and SYGVKD. The V gene end was trimmed by 3 bases and the J gene end by 3 bases; junction bases not matched to a gene: 11. CDR3 nucleotide sequence: TGTGCCATCAGTGACAACCTTAACAGGGGGCAAGACACTGAAGCTTTCTTT. Its translation: CAISDNLNRGQDTEAFF.

V usage is TRBV11-2 and J usage is TRBJ2-7, with D uncertain. V shed 5 bases and J shed 4 bases, with 18 bases lying between them. The CDR3 covers 15 residues. CDR1 and CDR2 (germline): SGHAT, FQNNGV. This CDR3 is CASSTLTPPAYEQYF. The CDR3 nucleotides read TGTGCCAGCAGCACCTTAACCCCTCCTGCGTACGAGCAGTACTTC.

The rearrangement links TRBV30 to TRBJ1-1, with D possibly being TRBD1 (5 bases). The length of the CDR3 is 10 residues. Trimming removed 4 bases at V and 8 bases at J, with 8 bases between. Germline assignment: CDR1 GTSNPN and CDR2 SVGIG (reference sequence). This CDR3 is CAWKEGEAFF. The CDR3 DNA follows: TGTGCCTGGAAGGAGGGGGAAGCTTTCTTT.

The chain links TRBV5-1 to TRBJ2-7; 11 bases are shared with TRBD1. Trimming took 4 bases from V and 5 from J; bases not matched to a gene: 11. Germline lookup yields CDR1 SGHRS and CDR2 YFSETQ. This CDR3 contains 16 residues. CDR3 amino acids: CASSPRTGGIPDEQYF. The CDR3 DNA sequence: TGCGCCAGCAGCCCTCGGACAGGGGGCATACCGGACGAGCAGTACTTC.

The rearrangement joins TRBV2 to TRBJ2-7; no definite D call. The CDR3 has 12 residues. Germline V lookup: CDR1 SNHLY, CDR2 FYNNEI. The V gene lost 8 bases and the J gene lost 3 bases, with 11 bases spanning the gap. The DNA for the CDR3 is TGTGCCAGCGTTGGCGGCAACTACGAGCAGTACTTC. Translation gives CASVGGNYEQYF.

DNA of the CDR3: TGTGCCAGCAGCCGGCAGGGGGAGCGGGAAAAACTGTTTTTT. Translation gives CASSRQGEREKLFF. This chain joins TRBV3-1 (or the pseudogene TRBV3-2) and TRBJ1-4, with TRBD1 identical over 7 bases. CDR1 LGHDT and CDR2 YNNKEL come from the germline V gene (reference sequence). J was trimmed by 8 bases and V by 4 bases; bases with no gene match: 7. The CDR3 contains 14 residues.

This chain connects TRBV6-4 to TRBJ2-2, with TRBD1 matching 10 bases. Trimming cost V 4 bases and J 3 bases; bases outside gene matches: 2. The CDR3 totals 15 residues. The germline gives CDR1 MRHNA, CDR2 SNTAGT. Here the CDR3 DNA reads TGTGCCAGCAGTGTCGGGACAGGGGACACCGGGGAGCTGTTTTTT. Its translation is CASSVGTGDTGELFF.

The chain uses TRBV28 and TRBJ1-5; D remains ambiguous. The V end was cut by 7 bases, the J end by 4 bases, with 8 bases between. This CDR3 comprises 12 residues. The germline V gene has CDR1 MDHEN and CDR2 SYDVKM. The DNA of the CDR3 is TGTGCCAGCAACGCGGGTAATCAGCCCCAGCATTTT. This translates into CASNAGNQPQHF.

V gene TRBV18 combines with J gene TRBJ1-6, with D maybe TRBD1 (5 bases). Germline-derived CDR1 and CDR2 are KGHSH and LQKENI. V was shortened by 4 bases and J by 10 bases, with 8 bases between the two germline ends. This CDR3 has 12 amino acids. CDR3 nucleotides: TGTGCCAGCTCACAACGGGGGTCACCCCTCCACTTT. Protein: CASSQRGSPLHF.

This chain connects TRBV28 to TRBJ1-4, with D hard to call. Germline V CDR1 and CDR2: MDHEN, SYDVKM. V lost 3 bases and J 8 bases, leaving 7 bases between the germline ends. The CDR3 contains 12 residues. CDR3 bases: TGTGCCAGCAGTTTTGTGCTAGAAAAACTGTTTTTT. Encoded protein: CASSFVLEKLFF.

This sequence joins TRBV6-2 or TRBV6-3 and TRBJ1-1; D gene unclear. The CDR3 covers 13 residues. Trimming removed 6 bases from V and 6 bases from J, with 14 bases in between. CDR1 is MNHEY, CDR2 SVGEGT, per germline. CDR3 region: CASSQSLAAEAFF. The CDR3 bases are TGTGCCAGCAGCCAGTCTCTGGCGGCTGAAGCTTTCTTT.

This sequence joins TRBV24-1 and TRBJ2-2; D call uncertain. Trimming took off 6 bases at V and 7 bases at J, with 17 bases between the two ends. The V gene's germline CDR1 is KGHDR and CDR2 SFDVKD. This CDR3 region has 15 residues. The CDR3 nucleotides read TGTGCCACCAGTCCTGCTCCGAAGAGTAGCGGGGAGCTGTTTTTT. Encoded protein: CATSPAPKSSGELFF.

This chain uses TRBV6-5 with TRBJ2-2, with D maybe TRBD1 (6 bases). The CDR3 covers 15 residues. CDR1 is MNHEY and CDR2 is SVGAGI in the germline V gene. The V and J ends lost 6 bases and 0 bases respectively, with 11 bases between them. The CDR3 DNA follows: TGTGCCAGCAGCCGGGACATCTCGAACACCGGGGAGCTGTTTTTT. This encodes CASSRDISNTGELFF.

The chain combines TRBV5-1 with TRBJ2-3, with 14 positions matching TRBD2. Germline CDR1 and CDR2: SGHRS and YFSETQ. V dropped 4 bases and J dropped 2; count of bases not matched to a gene: 3. CDR3 length equals 16 residues. The CDR3 region is CASSMTSGRVTDTQYF. The CDR3 DNA reads TGCGCCAGCAGCATGACTAGCGGGAGGGTCACAGATACGCAGTATTTT.